Below are 23 T cell receptor beta chains sequenced from a single sample in a study of shared clonotypes between healthy human individuals. Clones were read by immunoSEQ multiplex PCR, and TCRdb kept only the in-frame ones, dropping some. The profile shows roughly 2,500,000 clones, over 85% of them singletons. The sequenced material came from naive CD4+ T cells from PBMCs. Specified subset: CD45RA+ positively selected. The origin of the receptors is a man younger than 35 in good health. Some clones in this sample may be carry-over from other donors' samples.

The table lists this clone with a count of one. The rearrangement uses TRBV5-4 and TRBJ2-5; the D gene is possibly TRBD1 (6 bases). The J call could be wrong; TRBJ2-7 is a better fit for the DNA end. The length of the CDR3 is 13 residues. Germline V gene lookup returns CDR1 SGHNT and CDR2 YYREEE (reference sequence). The CDR3 region is CASSSQDSYEQYF. The CDR3, as DNA: TGTGCCAGCAGCTCCCAGGACAGCTACGAGCAGTACTTC.

This rearrangement joins TRBV5-1 to TRBJ2-6, with D tentatively TRBD1 (6 bases). Germline V gives CDR1 SGHRS, CDR2 YFSETQ. The V gene lost 3 bases and the J gene lost 4 bases, with 14 bases spanning the gap. CDR3 length: 16 amino acids. CDR3 nucleotide sequence: TGCGCCAGCAGCTCGGGACACCTCTCGGGGGCCAACGTCCTGACTTTC. It encodes CASSSGHLSGANVLTF. Full variable domain (missing parts from reference TRBV5-1 and TRBJ2-6): KAGVTQTPRYLIKTRGQQVTLSCSPISGHRSVSWYQQTPGQGLQFLFEYFSETQRNKGNFPGRFSGRQFSNSRSEMNVSTLELGDSALYLCASSSGHLSGANVLTFGAGSRLTVL.

This sequence joins TRBV5-1 and TRBJ2-7, with 10 bases matching TRBD1. Trimming took 4 bases from V and 2 from J; bases not matched to a gene: 6. The CDR3 is made up of 15 amino acids. Germline-derived CDR1 and CDR2 are SGHRS and YFSETQ. CDR3 DNA sequence: TGCGCCAGCAGCACTATAGGGACAGGGGCCTACGAGCAGTACTTC. It specifies CASSTIGTGAYEQYF.

A single count supports this clone. The chain joins TRBV5-1 to TRBJ2-3; D remains ambiguous. Germline V gene sequence: CDR1 SGHRS, CDR2 YFSETQ. The CDR3 is 11 residues long. V lost 6 bases to trimming and J lost 1 base, with 3 bases between them. For the CDR3, the DNA is TGCGCCAGCAAAGGCACAGATACGCAGTATTTT. This translates into CASKGTDTQYF.

Only a few counts were recorded for this clone. This rearrangement joins TRBV19 to TRBJ1-5, with a tentative D call TRBD1 (6 bases). The CDR3 covers 15 residues. CDR1 LNHDA and CDR2 SQIVND come from the germline V gene (reference sequence). Trimming left V 4 bases short and J 1 base short, with 11 bases between. This CDR3 reads CASSTMTGSNQPQHF. The CDR3 DNA is TGTGCCAGTAGTACAATGACAGGCAGCAATCAGCCCCAGCATTTT.

This chain joins TRBV4-1 and TRBJ2-7; D is ambiguous. Between the trimmed V and J ends, which lost 1 base and 2 bases, there was a span of 12 bases. The CDR3 loop spans 15 amino acids. Germline V gene lookup returns CDR1 MGHRA and CDR2 YSYEKL. The CDR3, as DNA: TGCGCCAGCAGCCAAGGGAAAGGGTATCCCTACGAGCAGTACTTC. It yields the protein CASSQGKGYPYEQYF.

The chain carries TRBV5-4 and TRBJ2-3; 10 nucleotides match TRBD2. The CDR3 has 15 residues. J was trimmed by 3 bases and V by 4 bases; bases with no gene match: 5. Germline V gene data show CDR1 as SGHNT and CDR2 as YYREEE (reference sequence). The CDR3 region is CASSTQREGTDTQYF. The CDR3 DNA follows: TGTGCCAGCAGCACACAGCGGGAGGGGACAGATACGCAGTATTTT.

The chain is built from TRBV5-1 and TRBJ2-3; the D gene is possibly TRBD2 (7 bases). Germline V gene sequence: CDR1 SGHRS, CDR2 YFSETQ. Trimming took 4 bases from V and 4 from J, leaving 19 bases between them. The CDR3 is 16 residues long. As DNA, the CDR3 is TGCGCCAGCAGCGCTACCCCGGGGGGCATAGCAGATACGCAGTATTTT. Its translation: CASSATPGGIADTQYF.

The rearrangement links TRBV15 to TRBJ2-7; D is possibly TRBD2 (6 bases). Germline V lookup: CDR1 LNHNV, CDR2 YYDKDF (reference sequence). Trimming took off 0 bases at V and 7 bases at J, with 19 bases between the two ends. The CDR3 runs to 16 residues. The CDR3 coding sequence is TGTGCCACCAGCAGAGATCGTCCGGGACTTTCCCTTGAGCAGTACTTC. Protein product: CATSRDRPGLSLEQYF.

V and J are TRBV19 and TRBJ2-3; a possible D gene is TRBD2 (6 bases). The CDR3 has 16 residues. Trimming stripped 9 bases from V and 6 bases from J, with 25 bases between. Germline CDR1 and CDR2: LNHDA and SQIVND (reference sequence). The CDR3: CARTGVPSERSDTQYF. The CDR3 region has the DNA TGTGCCAGGACCGGAGTGCCTAGCGAGAGATCTGATACGCAGTATTTT. Combining the CDR3 with reference TRBV19 and TRBJ2-3 gives the whole variable domain DGGITQSPKYLFRKEGQNVTLSCEQNLNHDAMYWYRQDPGQGLRLIYYSQIVNDFQKGDIAEGYSVSREKKESFPLTVTSAQKNPTAFYLCARTGVPSERSDTQYFGPGTRLTVL.

J is TRBJ2-7 and V is TRBV5-1, with D possibly being TRBD2 (5 bases). Germline CDR1 reads SGHRS; CDR2 reads YFSETQ. V lost 4 bases and J lost 7, with 24 bases in between. CDR3 length: 16 amino acids. This CDR3 reads CASSRKEALGPGEQYF. The DNA of the CDR3 is TGCGCCAGCAGCAGGAAAGAGGCGCTTGGGCCGGGGGAGCAGTACTTC.

The chain employs TRBV27 and TRBJ2-2, with 11 bases matching TRBD2. Germline V gives CDR1 MNHEY, CDR2 SMNVEV (reference sequence). CDR3 length: 17 residues. The V segment lost 8 bases and the J segment 5 bases; nucleotides outside the gene matches: 13. Here the CDR3 DNA reads TGTGCCAGCCGTCGTACTTTAGCGGGAGGGTCTACCGGGGAGCTGTTTTTT. It yields the protein CASRRTLAGGSTGELFF.

The genes are TRBV18 and TRBJ2-3; D remains unclear. Germline V gives CDR1 KGHSH, CDR2 LQKENI. The V end was cut by 3 bases, the J end by 7 bases, with 11 bases between. CDR3 length: 13 amino acids. CDR3 sequence: CASSPGLTNTQYF. In nucleotides, the CDR3 is TGTGCCAGCTCACCCGGCCTAACGAATACGCAGTATTTT.

This clone came up once. V and J are TRBV11-2 and TRBJ2-1; 9 bases align to TRBD2. The germline V gene encodes CDR1 SGHAT and CDR2 FQNNGV. The CDR3 runs 15 residues. V lost 5 bases, J lost 4 bases, and 6 bases stayed unmatched. CDR3 region: CASSRGLASYNEQFF. The CDR3 nucleotides read TGTGCCAGCAGCCGCGGACTAGCGTCATACAATGAGCAGTTCTTC. The full variable domain, rest sourced from reference TRBV11-2 and TRBJ2-1, is EAGVAQSPRYKIIEKRQSVAFWCNPISGHATLYWYQQILGQGPKLLIQFQNNGVVDDSQLPKDRFSAERLKGVDSTLKIQPAKLEDSAVYLCASSRGLASYNEQFFGPGTRLTVL.

The chain links TRBV28 to TRBJ2-3; 8 nucleotides agree with TRBD2. Germline V CDR1 and CDR2: MDHEN, SYDVKM. V shed 2 bases, J shed 6 bases, and the junction held 4 bases outside the gene matches. The CDR3 contains 14 residues. The CDR3 loop is CASSLGGGRDTQYF. DNA for the CDR3: TGTGCCAGCAGTTTAGGGGGCGGGAGGGATACGCAGTATTTT.

The V call is TRBV9, the J call TRBJ2-7; D gene unclear. V gave up 0 bases and J gave up 7 bases, with 14 bases separating them. Germline V gene lookup returns CDR1 SGDLS and CDR2 YYNGEE. The CDR3 runs 14 residues. The CDR3 spells CASSVASAPKEQYF. CDR3 sequence (DNA): TGTGCCAGCAGCGTAGCCTCGGCACCCAAGGAGCAGTACTTC.

The chain recombines TRBV6-5 with TRBJ1-1; maybe TRBD1 (5 bases). This CDR3 spans 16 amino acids. Germline assignment: CDR1 MNHEY and CDR2 SVGAGI. The V gene lost 4 bases and the J gene lost 1 base, with 16 bases spanning the gap. In nucleotides, the CDR3 is TGTGCCAGCAGTTCCAACCATAGGGGCCCGAACACTGAAGCTTTCTTT. Translation: CASSSNHRGPNTEAFF.

V gene TRBV19 combines with J gene TRBJ2-1; 13 nucleotides line up with TRBD2. J lost 7 bases, V lost 3 bases, and 6 bases had no gene match. Germline V gene sequence: CDR1 LNHDA, CDR2 SQIVND (reference sequence). The CDR3 spans 16 residues. The CDR3 reads CASSMEGLAGQNEQFF. The DNA for the CDR3 is TGTGCCAGTAGTATGGAGGGACTAGCGGGACAGAATGAGCAGTTCTTC.

The rearrangement joins TRBV29-1 to TRBJ2-1; tentatively, D is TRBD2 (5 bases). Germline V lookup: CDR1 SQVTM, CDR2 ANQGSEA. CDR3 length: 12 residues. V was trimmed by 7 bases and J by 8 bases, leaving 15 bases between them. Written as DNA, the CDR3 is TGCAGCGCCAGGCTAGCTCCCGATGAGCAGTTCTTC. Translation: CSARLAPDEQFF.

This chain connects TRBV27 to TRBJ2-5, with D perhaps matching TRBD1 or TRBD2 (5 bases each). CDR1 is MNHEY and CDR2 is SMNVEV in the germline V gene (reference sequence). V lost 1 base, J lost 6 bases, and 6 bases lay in between. The CDR3 is made up of 12 amino acids. CDR3 sequence (DNA): TGTGCCAGCAGTTTATGGGGACAGACCCAGTACTTC. This gives the protein CASSLWGQTQYF.

This chain uses TRBV7-2 with TRBJ2-7; D is ambiguous. Trimming took 8 bases from V and 6 from J, leaving 17 bases between them. Germline CDR1 reads SGHTA; CDR2 reads FQGNSA. There are 13 residues in the CDR3. The CDR3 sequence is CASVNTPMGEQYF. The CDR3 bases are TGTGCCAGCGTGAACACCCCAATGGGCGAGCAGTACTTC.

This rearrangement joins TRBV2 to TRBJ2-5, with TRBD1 matching 10 bases. This CDR3 is 16 amino acids long. J gave up 2 bases and V 2 bases, and 5 bases lay outside the gene matches. Germline CDR1 reads SNHLY; CDR2 reads FYNNEI. The CDR3, as DNA: TGTGCCAGCAGTGAATCTAGGACAGGGGGACAAGAGACCCAGTACTTC. This sequence encodes CASSESRTGGQETQYF.

This clone was detected a few times. CDR3 protein: CASSLAGQACNQPQHF. Here the CDR3 DNA reads TGTGCCAGCAGTTTGGCTGGACAGGCATGCAATCAGCCCCAGCATTTT. The rearrangement links TRBV6-8 to TRBJ1-5; 7 bases map to TRBD1. This CDR3 comprises 16 residues. Per the germline V gene, CDR1 is MNHGY and CDR2 is SAAAGT. Germline trimming cut 4 bases from V and 2 bases from J; bases unmatched to any gene: 8.